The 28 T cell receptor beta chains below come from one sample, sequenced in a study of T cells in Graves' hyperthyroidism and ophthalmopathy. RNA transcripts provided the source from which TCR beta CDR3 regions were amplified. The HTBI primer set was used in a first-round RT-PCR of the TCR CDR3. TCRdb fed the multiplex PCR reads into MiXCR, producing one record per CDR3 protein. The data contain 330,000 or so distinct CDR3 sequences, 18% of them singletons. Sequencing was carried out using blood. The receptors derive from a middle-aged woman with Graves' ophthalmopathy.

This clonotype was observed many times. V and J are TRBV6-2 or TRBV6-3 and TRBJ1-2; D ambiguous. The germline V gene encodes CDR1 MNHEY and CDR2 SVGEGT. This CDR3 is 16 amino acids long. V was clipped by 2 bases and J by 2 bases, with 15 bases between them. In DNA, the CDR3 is TGTGCCAGCAGTTACGGAATAGGCCAGGAGAACTATGGCTACACCTTC. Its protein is CASSYGIGQENYGYTF.

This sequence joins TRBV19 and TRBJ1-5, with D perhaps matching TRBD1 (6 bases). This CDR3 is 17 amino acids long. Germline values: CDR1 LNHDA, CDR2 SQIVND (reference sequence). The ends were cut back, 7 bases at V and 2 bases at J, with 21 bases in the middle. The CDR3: CASTMIPGGVGNQPQHF. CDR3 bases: TGTGCCAGTACCATGATTCCTGGGGGCGTTGGCAATCAGCCCCAGCATTTT.

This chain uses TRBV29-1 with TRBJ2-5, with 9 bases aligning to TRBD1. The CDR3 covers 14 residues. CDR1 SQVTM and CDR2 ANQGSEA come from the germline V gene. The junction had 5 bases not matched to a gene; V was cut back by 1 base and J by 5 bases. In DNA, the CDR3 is TGCAGCGTTGAAGGGACAGGGGTTAGGGAGACCCAGTACTTC. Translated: CSVEGTGVRETQYF. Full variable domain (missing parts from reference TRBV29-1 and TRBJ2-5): SAVISQKPSRDICQRGTSLTIQCQVDSQVTMMFWYRQQPGQSLTLIATANQGSEATYESGFVIDKFPISRPNLTFSTLTVSNMSPEDSSIYLCSVEGTGVRETQYFGPGTRLLVL.

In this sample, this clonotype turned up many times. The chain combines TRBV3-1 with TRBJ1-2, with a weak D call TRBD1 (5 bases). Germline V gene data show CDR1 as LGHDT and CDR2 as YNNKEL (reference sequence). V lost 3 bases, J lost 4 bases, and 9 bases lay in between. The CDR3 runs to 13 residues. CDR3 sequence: CASSHPGTYGYTF. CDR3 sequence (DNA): TGTGCCAGCAGCCATCCCGGGACCTATGGCTACACCTTC.

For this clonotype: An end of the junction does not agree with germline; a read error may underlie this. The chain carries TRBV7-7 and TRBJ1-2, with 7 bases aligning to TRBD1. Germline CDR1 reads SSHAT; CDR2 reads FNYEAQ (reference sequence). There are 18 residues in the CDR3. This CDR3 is CASSLSPAPVQGIGGYIF. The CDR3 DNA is TGTGCCAGCAGCTTATCCCCGGCACCGGTACAGGGGATCGGTGGCTACATCTTC.

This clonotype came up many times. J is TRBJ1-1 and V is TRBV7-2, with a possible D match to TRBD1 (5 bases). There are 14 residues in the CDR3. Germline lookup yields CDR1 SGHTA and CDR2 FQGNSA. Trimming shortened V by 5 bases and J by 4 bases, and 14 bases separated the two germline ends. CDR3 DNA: TGTGCCAGCAGCCTCCAGGGTTGGGGCACTGAAGCTTTCTTT. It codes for CASSLQGWGTEAFF.

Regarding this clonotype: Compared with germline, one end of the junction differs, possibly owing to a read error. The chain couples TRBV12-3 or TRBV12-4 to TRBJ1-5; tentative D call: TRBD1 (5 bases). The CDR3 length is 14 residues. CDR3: CASSLAGGNPPQHF. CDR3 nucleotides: TGTGCCAGCAGTTTAGCGGGGGGAAATCCGCCCCAGCATTTT.

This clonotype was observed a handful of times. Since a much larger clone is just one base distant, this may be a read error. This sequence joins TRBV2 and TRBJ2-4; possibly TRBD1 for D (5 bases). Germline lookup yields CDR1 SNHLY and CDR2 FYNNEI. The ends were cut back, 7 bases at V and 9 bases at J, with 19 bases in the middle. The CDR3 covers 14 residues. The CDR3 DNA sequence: TGTGCCAGCATTGACCAGGGCCTTGAGGTCATTCAGTACTTC. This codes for CASIDQGLEVIQYF.

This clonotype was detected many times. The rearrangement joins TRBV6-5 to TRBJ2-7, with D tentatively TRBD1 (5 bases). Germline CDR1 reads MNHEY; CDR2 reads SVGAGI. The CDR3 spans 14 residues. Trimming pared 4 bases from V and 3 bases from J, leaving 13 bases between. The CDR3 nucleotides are TGTGCCAGCAGTTTAGTGGACAAGCACTACGAGCAGTACTTC. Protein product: CASSLVDKHYEQYF.

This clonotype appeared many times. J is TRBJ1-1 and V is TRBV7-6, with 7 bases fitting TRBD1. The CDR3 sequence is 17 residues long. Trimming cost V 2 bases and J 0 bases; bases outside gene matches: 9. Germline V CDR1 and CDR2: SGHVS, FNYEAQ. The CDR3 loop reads CASSLNLGRGLNTEAFF. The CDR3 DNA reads TGTGCCAGCAGCTTAAATCTCGGGAGGGGGCTGAACACTGAAGCTTTCTTT. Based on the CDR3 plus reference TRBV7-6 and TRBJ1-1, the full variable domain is GAGVSQSPRYKVTKRGQDVALRCDPISGHVSLYWYRQALGQGPEFLTYFNYEAQQDKSGLPNDRFSAERPEGSISTLTIQRTEQRDSAMYRCASSLNLGRGLNTEAFFGQGTRLTVV.

DNA of the CDR3: TGTGCCAGCAGTGAAGCTGTCTTGGGCCAGGAAGAGACCCAGTACTTC. Encoded protein: CASSEAVLGQEETQYF. The V gene is TRBV2, the J gene TRBJ2-5, with D uncertain. The V gene's germline CDR1 is SNHLY and CDR2 FYNNEI. Deletions cut 0 bases from V and 3 bases from J, with 14 bases between. The CDR3 loop spans 16 amino acids.

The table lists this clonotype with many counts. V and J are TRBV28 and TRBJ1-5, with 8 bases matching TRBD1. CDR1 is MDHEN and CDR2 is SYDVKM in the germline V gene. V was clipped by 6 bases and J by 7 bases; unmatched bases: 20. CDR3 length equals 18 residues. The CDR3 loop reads CASRTNDRGSLKGQPQHF. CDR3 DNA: TGTGCCAGCAGAACCAATGACAGGGGAAGTTTAAAGGGCCAGCCCCAGCATTTT.

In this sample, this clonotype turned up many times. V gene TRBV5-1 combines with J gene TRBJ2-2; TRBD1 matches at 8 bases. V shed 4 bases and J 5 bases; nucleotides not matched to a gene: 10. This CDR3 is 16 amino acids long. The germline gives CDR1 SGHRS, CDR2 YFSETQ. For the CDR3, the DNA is TGCGCCAGCAGCCAAACCGGGACAGGAGGAACCGGGGAGCTGTTTTTT. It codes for CASSQTGTGGTGELFF. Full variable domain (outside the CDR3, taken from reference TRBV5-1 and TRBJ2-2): KAGVTQTPRYLIKTRGQQVTLSCSPISGHRSVSWYQQTPGQGLQFLFEYFSETQRNKGNFPGRFSGRQFSNSRSEMNVSTLELGDSALYLCASSQTGTGGTGELFFGEGSRLTVL.

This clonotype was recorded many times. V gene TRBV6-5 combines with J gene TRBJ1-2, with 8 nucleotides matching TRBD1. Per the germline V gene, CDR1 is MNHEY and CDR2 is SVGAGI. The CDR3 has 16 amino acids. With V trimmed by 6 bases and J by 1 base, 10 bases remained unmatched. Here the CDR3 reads CASSPTDRGDNYGYTF. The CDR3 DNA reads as TGTGCCAGCAGCCCTACTGACAGGGGTGATAACTATGGCTACACCTTC.

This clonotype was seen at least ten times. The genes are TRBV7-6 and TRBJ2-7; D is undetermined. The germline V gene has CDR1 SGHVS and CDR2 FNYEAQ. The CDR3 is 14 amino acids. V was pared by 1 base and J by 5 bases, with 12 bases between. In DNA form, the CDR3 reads TGTGCCAGCAGCTTAGATAATCGTCCGGACGAGCAGTACTTC. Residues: CASSLDNRPDEQYF.

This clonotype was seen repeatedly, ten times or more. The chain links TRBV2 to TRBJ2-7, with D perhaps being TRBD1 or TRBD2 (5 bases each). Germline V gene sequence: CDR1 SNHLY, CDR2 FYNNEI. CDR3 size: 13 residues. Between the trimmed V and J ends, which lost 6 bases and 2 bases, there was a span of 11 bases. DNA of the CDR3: TGTGCCAGCAGCCGGGACGGCCCCTACGAGCAGTACTTC. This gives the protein CASSRDGPYEQYF.

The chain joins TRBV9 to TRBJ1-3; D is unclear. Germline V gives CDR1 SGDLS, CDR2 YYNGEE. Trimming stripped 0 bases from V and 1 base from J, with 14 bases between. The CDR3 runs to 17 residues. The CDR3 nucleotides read TGTGCCAGCAGCGTAGGGATGGGGAGTAAATCTGGAAACACCATATATTTT. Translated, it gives CASSVGMGSKSGNTIYF.

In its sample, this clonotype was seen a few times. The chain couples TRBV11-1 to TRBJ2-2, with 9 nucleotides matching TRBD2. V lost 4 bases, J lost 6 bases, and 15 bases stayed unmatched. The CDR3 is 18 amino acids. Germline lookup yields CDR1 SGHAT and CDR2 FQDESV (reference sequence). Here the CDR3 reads CASSSAGSASGKAGELFF. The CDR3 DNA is TGTGCCAGCAGCTCCGCGGGGAGTGCTAGCGGGAAAGCCGGGGAGCTGTTTTTT.

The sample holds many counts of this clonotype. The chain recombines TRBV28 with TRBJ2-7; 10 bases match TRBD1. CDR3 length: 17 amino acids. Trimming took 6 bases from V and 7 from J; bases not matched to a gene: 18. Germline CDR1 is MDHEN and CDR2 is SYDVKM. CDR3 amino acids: CASSSEDTGTGAREQYF. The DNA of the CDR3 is TGTGCCAGCAGCTCCGAGGACACAGGGACAGGGGCGCGGGAGCAGTACTTC.

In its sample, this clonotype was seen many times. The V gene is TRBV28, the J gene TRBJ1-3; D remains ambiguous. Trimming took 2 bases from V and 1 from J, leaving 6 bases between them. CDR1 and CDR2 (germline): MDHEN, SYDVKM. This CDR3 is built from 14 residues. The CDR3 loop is CASSLRLSGNTIYF. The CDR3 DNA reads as TGTGCCAGCAGTTTAAGACTTTCTGGAAACACCATATATTTT. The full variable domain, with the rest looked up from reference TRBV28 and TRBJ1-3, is DVKVTQSSRYLVKRTGEKVFLECVQDMDHENMFWYRQDPGLGLRLIYFSYDVKMKEKGDIPEGYSVSREKKERFSLILESASTNQTSMYLCASSLRLSGNTIYFGEGSWLTVV.

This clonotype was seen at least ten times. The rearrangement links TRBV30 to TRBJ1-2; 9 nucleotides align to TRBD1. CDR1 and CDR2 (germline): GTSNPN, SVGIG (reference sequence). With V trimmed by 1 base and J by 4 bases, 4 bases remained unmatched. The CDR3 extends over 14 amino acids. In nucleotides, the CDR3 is TGTGCCTGGAGTGCGGGACAGGGTTTCTATGGCTACACCTTC. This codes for CAWSAGQGFYGYTF.

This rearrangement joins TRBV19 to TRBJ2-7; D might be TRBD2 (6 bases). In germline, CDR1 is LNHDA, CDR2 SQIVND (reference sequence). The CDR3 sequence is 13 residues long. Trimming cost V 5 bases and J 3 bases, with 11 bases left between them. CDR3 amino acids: CASSGGTVYEQYF. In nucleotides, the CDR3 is TGTGCCAGTAGTGGTGGGACTGTCTACGAGCAGTACTTC.

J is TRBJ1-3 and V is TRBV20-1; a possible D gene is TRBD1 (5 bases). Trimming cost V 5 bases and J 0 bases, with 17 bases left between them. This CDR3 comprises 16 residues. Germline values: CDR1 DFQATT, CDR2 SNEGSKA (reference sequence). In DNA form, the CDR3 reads TGCAGTGCTTCCCGGGACGCACAGAGCTCTGGAAACACCATATATTTT. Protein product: CSASRDAQSSGNTIYF.

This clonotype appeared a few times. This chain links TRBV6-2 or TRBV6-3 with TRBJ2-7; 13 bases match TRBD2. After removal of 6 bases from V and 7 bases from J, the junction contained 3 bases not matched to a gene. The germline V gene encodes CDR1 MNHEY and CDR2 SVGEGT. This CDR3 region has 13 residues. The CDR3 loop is CASSRGLAGEQYF. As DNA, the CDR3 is TGTGCCAGCAGCCGGGGACTAGCGGGAGAGCAGTACTTC.

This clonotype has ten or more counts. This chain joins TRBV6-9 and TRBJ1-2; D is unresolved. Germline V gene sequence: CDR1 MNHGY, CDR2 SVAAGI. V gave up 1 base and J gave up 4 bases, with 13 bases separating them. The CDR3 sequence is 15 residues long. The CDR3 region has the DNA TGTGCCAGCAGTTATTTCGAAACCGGCTCCTATGGCTACACCTTC. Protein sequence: CASSYFETGSYGYTF.

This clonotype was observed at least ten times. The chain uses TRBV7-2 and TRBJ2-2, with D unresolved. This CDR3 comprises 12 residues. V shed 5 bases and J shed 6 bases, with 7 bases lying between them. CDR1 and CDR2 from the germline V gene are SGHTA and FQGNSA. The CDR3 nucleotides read TGTGCCAGCAGCACACGGGCCGGGGAGCTGTTTTTT. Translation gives CASSTRAGELFF.

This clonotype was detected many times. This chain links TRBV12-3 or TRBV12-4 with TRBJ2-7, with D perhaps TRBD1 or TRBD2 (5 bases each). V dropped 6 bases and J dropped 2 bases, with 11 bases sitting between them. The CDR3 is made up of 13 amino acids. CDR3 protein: CASRRDGTYEQYF. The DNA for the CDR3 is TGTGCCAGCAGAAGGGACGGCACCTACGAGCAGTACTTC.

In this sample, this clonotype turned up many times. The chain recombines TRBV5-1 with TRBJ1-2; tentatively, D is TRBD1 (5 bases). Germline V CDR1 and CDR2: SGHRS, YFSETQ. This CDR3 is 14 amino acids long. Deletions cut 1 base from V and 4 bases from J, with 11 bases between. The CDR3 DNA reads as TGCGCCAGCAGCTTGAGTCAGGGTAGCTATGGCTACACCTTC. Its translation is CASSLSQGSYGYTF.